This is a list of T cell receptor beta chains from one sample in a study of human T cells and chemical hapten exposure. MiXCR was run by TCRdb on the RACE reads, yielding one entry per CDR3 protein. The sample consists of tens of thousands of distinct CDR3 sequences, 9.5% to 14% of them appearing once. Sequenced here: whole blood, sampled in connection with sensitization to the hapten diphenylcyclopropenone (DPC). These receptors all stem from a woman in her 50s with alopecia areata. Some clones in this sample may be carry-over from other donors' samples. Both conserved end residues are part of each CDR3. The D gene is left open where the match is weak. Clone sizes are given selectively: once, few, many, or a class where the clone is expanded.

cdr3_aa: CASSPLAEGTEAFF
cdr3_nt: TGTGCCAGCTCACCGTTAGCGGAAGGCACTGAAGCTTTCTTT
d_call: .
j_call: TRBJ1-1
cdr3_length: 14
v_call: TRBV18
clone_size: many

cdr3_aa: CSARTPGTANEQFF
cdr3_nt: TGCAGTGCTAGGACTCCCGGGACCGCCAATGAGCAGTTCTTC
d_call: .
j_call: TRBJ2-1
cdr3_length: 14
v_call: TRBV20-1
clone_size: .

cdr3_aa: CASSLSPGQETQYF
cdr3_nt: TGCGCCAGCAGCTTGTCGCCAGGGCAAGAGACCCAGTACTTC
d_call: .
j_call: TRBJ2-5
cdr3_length: 14
v_call: TRBV5-1
clone_size: few

cdr3_aa: CATSGATYEQYF
cdr3_nt: TGTGCCACCTCCGGGGCCACCTACGAGCAGTACTTC
d_call: .
j_call: TRBJ2-7
cdr3_length: 12
v_call: TRBV10-3
clone_size: .

cdr3_aa: CASSSYWNTEAFF
cdr3_nt: TGTGCCAGCAGTTCGTACTGGAACACTGAAGCTTTCTTT
d_call: .
j_call: TRBJ1-1
cdr3_length: 13
v_call: TRBV28
clone_size: many

cdr3_aa: CASSTGRDKYSNQPQHF
cdr3_nt: TGTGCCAGTAGTACCGGCCGGGACAAATATAGCAATCAGCCCCAGCATTTT
d_call: .
j_call: TRBJ1-5
cdr3_length: 17
v_call: TRBV19
clone_size: .

cdr3_aa: CASSLDRASYNEQFF
cdr3_nt: TGTGCCAGCAGCTTGGACAGGGCCTCCTACAATGAGCAGTTCTTC
d_call: TRBD1
j_call: TRBJ2-1
cdr3_length: 15
v_call: TRBV7-2
clone_size: many

cdr3_aa: CASSESASLAGEQYF
cdr3_nt: TGCGCCAGCAGTGAGTCGGCTTCCCTAGCAGGCGAGCAGTACTTC
d_call: .
j_call: TRBJ2-7
cdr3_length: 15
v_call: TRBV10-1
clone_size: many

cdr3_aa: CASQVAASYEQYF
cdr3_nt: TGTGCCAGCCAAGTAGCGGCTTCCTACGAGCAGTACTTC
d_call: .
j_call: TRBJ2-7
cdr3_length: 13
v_call: TRBV6-2/TRBV6-3
clone_size: many

cdr3_aa: CASSQIHRGQVDFF
cdr3_nt: TGTGCCAGCAGTCAAATTCACCGAGGACAGGTCGACTTCTTT
d_call: TRBD1
j_call: TRBJ1-1
cdr3_length: 14
v_call: TRBV6-5
clone_size: many

cdr3_aa: CASSSLAVSYNEQFF
cdr3_nt: TGTGCCAGCAGCTCCTTAGCGGTCTCCTACAATGAGCAGTTCTTC
d_call: .
j_call: TRBJ2-1
cdr3_length: 15
v_call: TRBV11-2
clone_size: .

cdr3_aa: CASTPSRGPSYNEQFF
cdr3_nt: TGTGCCAGCACCCCCAGTCGTGGGCCCTCCTACAATGAGCAGTTCTTC
d_call: .
j_call: TRBJ2-1
cdr3_length: 16
v_call: TRBV2
clone_size: few

cdr3_aa: CASSHRRGPGSNEQYF
cdr3_nt: TGTGCCAGCAGCCACCGACGAGGACCAGGGTCCAACGAGCAGTACTTC
d_call: .
j_call: TRBJ2-7
cdr3_length: 16
v_call: TRBV14
clone_size: .

cdr3_aa: CASSWGPLAGEQYF
cdr3_nt: TGTGCCAGCAGTTGGGGACCACTAGCGGGGGAGCAGTACTTC
d_call: TRBD2
j_call: TRBJ2-7
cdr3_length: 14
v_call: TRBV28
clone_size: few

cdr3_aa: CASSQVGGYEQYF
cdr3_nt: TGCGCCAGCAGCCAAGTAGGGGGGTACGAGCAGTACTTC
d_call: .
j_call: TRBJ2-7
cdr3_length: 13
v_call: TRBV4-3
clone_size: many

cdr3_aa: CASSLGLSGTQYNEQFF
cdr3_nt: TGCGCCAGCAGCCTGGGGCTTAGCGGGACTCAGTACAATGAGCAGTTCTTC
d_call: TRBD2
j_call: TRBJ2-1
cdr3_length: 17
v_call: TRBV5-1
clone_size: .

cdr3_aa: CAISEELAGVREQYF
cdr3_nt: TGTGCCATCAGTGAGGAATTAGCGGGAGTGAGAGAGCAGTACTTC
d_call: TRBD2
j_call: TRBJ2-7
cdr3_length: 15
v_call: TRBV10-3
clone_size: few

cdr3_aa: CASKKLAGDYNEQFF
cdr3_nt: TGTGCCAGCAAAAAACTAGCGGGGGACTACAATGAGCAGTTCTTC
d_call: TRBD2
j_call: TRBJ2-1
cdr3_length: 15
v_call: TRBV5-5
clone_size: .

cdr3_aa: CASSLRETTDTQYF
cdr3_nt: TGTGCCAGCAGTTTGCGGGAGACCACAGATACGCAGTATTTT
d_call: TRBD2
j_call: TRBJ2-3
cdr3_length: 14
v_call: TRBV12-3/TRBV12-4
clone_size: .

cdr3_aa: CASSSPRGGGGDYEQYF
cdr3_nt: TGTGCCAGCAGCTCCCCCCGGGGGGGCGGGGGTGATTACGAGCAGTACTTC
d_call: TRBD2
j_call: TRBJ2-7
cdr3_length: 17
v_call: TRBV11-2
clone_size: .

cdr3_aa: CASSLDGAGDQPQHF
cdr3_nt: TGTGCCAGCAGCTTGGATGGGGCAGGGGATCAGCCCCAGCATTTT
d_call: .
j_call: TRBJ1-5
cdr3_length: 15
v_call: TRBV5-4
clone_size: few

cdr3_aa: CASSLGRDYEQYF
cdr3_nt: TGTGCCAGCAGCCTGGGACGGGACTACGAGCAGTACTTC
d_call: .
j_call: TRBJ2-7
cdr3_length: 13
v_call: TRBV7-2
clone_size: many

cdr3_aa: CASSQDLDRTPYGYTF
cdr3_nt: TGTGCCAGCAGCCAAGATCTTGATCGGACGCCCTATGGCTACACCTTC
d_call: .
j_call: TRBJ1-2
cdr3_length: 16
v_call: TRBV14
clone_size: .

cdr3_aa: CASSLSVPTDTQYF
cdr3_nt: TGCGCCAGCAGCTTGAGCGTTCCCACAGATACGCAGTATTTT
d_call: .
j_call: TRBJ2-3
cdr3_length: 14
v_call: TRBV5-1
clone_size: few

cdr3_aa: CASRQGDTQYF
cdr3_nt: TGCGCCAGCAGACAGGGGGATACGCAGTATTTT
d_call: TRBD1
j_call: TRBJ2-3
cdr3_length: 11
v_call: TRBV4-3
clone_size: many

cdr3_aa: CASRESQGVRQPQHF
cdr3_nt: TGTGCCAGCAGAGAGAGCCAGGGGGTTCGTCAGCCCCAGCATTTT
d_call: TRBD1
j_call: TRBJ1-5
cdr3_length: 15
v_call: TRBV6-2/TRBV6-3
clone_size: .

cdr3_aa: CASSSSRTSGRNEQFF
cdr3_nt: TGTGCCAGCAGTTCTTCTCGGACTAGCGGGAGAAATGAGCAGTTCTTC
d_call: TRBD2
j_call: TRBJ2-1
cdr3_length: 16
v_call: TRBV6-5
clone_size: .

cdr3_aa: CASSLNGNSYNEQFF
cdr3_nt: TGTGCCAGCAGCTTAAATGGCAACTCCTACAATGAGCAGTTCTTC
d_call: .
j_call: TRBJ2-1
cdr3_length: 15
v_call: TRBV7-2
clone_size: .

cdr3_aa: CASGLGDGMTRGNAGELFF
cdr3_nt: TGTGCTAGTGGTTTGGGCGACGGTATGACCAGGGGCAATGCCGGGGAGCTGTTTTTT
d_call: .
j_call: TRBJ2-2
cdr3_length: 19
v_call: TRBV12-5
clone_size: many

cdr3_aa: CSARRGGTSQSDEQFF
cdr3_nt: TGCAGTGCTAGACGCGGCGGCACCAGTCAGTCGGATGAGCAGTTCTTC
d_call: .
j_call: TRBJ2-1
cdr3_length: 16
v_call: TRBV20-1
clone_size: many

cdr3_aa: CASSLTFSSYEQYF
cdr3_nt: TGTGCCAGCAGCCTGACATTTAGCTCCTACGAGCAGTACTTC
d_call: .
j_call: TRBJ2-7
cdr3_length: 14
v_call: TRBV11-2
clone_size: many

cdr3_aa: CASRLAGFSSTDTQYF
cdr3_nt: TGTGCCAGCCGTCTAGCGGGCTTTTCTAGCACAGATACGCAGTATTTT
d_call: TRBD2
j_call: TRBJ2-3
cdr3_length: 16
v_call: TRBV6-6
clone_size: .

cdr3_aa: CSALSGTSVNNEQFF
cdr3_nt: TGCAGTGCCCTTTCTGGGACTAGCGTTAACAATGAGCAGTTCTTC
d_call: TRBD2
j_call: TRBJ2-1
cdr3_length: 15
v_call: TRBV20-1
clone_size: many

cdr3_aa: CSARRDSQLLLNGYTF
cdr3_nt: TGCAGTGCTAGGCGGGACAGCCAGCTCCTTCTTAATGGCTACACCTTC
d_call: TRBD1
j_call: TRBJ1-2
cdr3_length: 16
v_call: TRBV20-1
clone_size: few

cdr3_aa: CASSLPSGRSNTGELFF
cdr3_nt: TGTGCCAGTAGCCTACCTTCCGGGAGATCGAACACCGGGGAGCTGTTTTTT
d_call: .
j_call: TRBJ2-2
cdr3_length: 17
v_call: TRBV19
clone_size: few

cdr3_aa: CSADGQTNEQFF
cdr3_nt: TGCAGCGCTGACGGTCAAACGAATGAGCAGTTCTTC
d_call: .
j_call: TRBJ2-1
cdr3_length: 12
v_call: TRBV29-1
clone_size: .